This is a list of T cell receptor beta chains from one sample in a study of T cell repertoires in cytomegalovirus infection. These receptors have no known antigen. TCRdb itself ran the reads through MiXCR, one entry per CDR3 protein. The table includes around 800,000 distinct CDR3 sequences, about 33% detected once. The input for sequencing was cultured CD8+ T cells from PBMCs, taken from culture after CMV antigen stimulation. The receptors here all came from a human donor in good health (CMV status not recorded). Some clones in this sample may be carry-over from other donors' samples. Each CDR3 is given with its conserved first and last residue. Each record gives: J gene, D gene, clone size, V gene, CDR3 protein, CDR3 DNA. The D gene is left open where the match is weak. Size is stated for part of the rows, as once, few or many counts, or as a class when the clone is expanded.

j_call: TRBJ2-5
d_call: TRBD2
clone_size: -
v_call: TRBV6-2/TRBV6-3
cdr3_aa: CACSGDWETQYF
cdr3_nt: TGTGCCTGCAGCGGGGACTGGGAGACCCAGTACTTC

j_call: TRBJ1-2
d_call: -
clone_size: many
v_call: TRBV27
cdr3_aa: CASRLGRGYGYTF
cdr3_nt: TGTGCCAGCAGGTTAGGGAGAGGCTATGGCTACACCTTC

j_call: TRBJ2-3
d_call: -
clone_size: -
v_call: TRBV7-6
cdr3_aa: CASSLVAGPPVDTQYF
cdr3_nt: TGTGCCAGCAGCTTAGTGGCCGGGCCCCCCGTGGATACGCAGTATTTT

j_call: TRBJ2-5
d_call: -
clone_size: few
v_call: TRBV24-1
cdr3_aa: CATSDLSDQETQYF
cdr3_nt: TGTGCCACCAGTGATTTGTCGGACCAAGAGACCCAGTACTTC

j_call: TRBJ1-1
d_call: -
clone_size: -
v_call: TRBV19
cdr3_aa: CASRTGGWTEAFF
cdr3_nt: TGTGCCAGTAGAACCGGTGGTTGGACTGAAGCTTTCTTT

j_call: TRBJ1-5
d_call: TRBD1
clone_size: many
v_call: TRBV7-2
cdr3_aa: CASSLWTGGNQPQHF
cdr3_nt: TGTGCCAGCAGCTTATGGACAGGGGGAAATCAGCCCCAGCATTTT

j_call: TRBJ2-2
d_call: TRBD1
clone_size: -
v_call: TRBV4-1
cdr3_aa: CASSQWTGSEELFF
cdr3_nt: TGCGCCAGCAGCCAGTGGACAGGGTCCGAGGAGCTGTTTTTT

j_call: TRBJ1-2
d_call: -
clone_size: -
v_call: TRBV27
cdr3_aa: CASSVSQSSYGYTF
cdr3_nt: TGTGCCAGCAGTGTAAGCCAGTCAAGCTATGGCTACACCTTC

j_call: TRBJ2-5
d_call: TRBD1
clone_size: many
v_call: TRBV7-8
cdr3_aa: CASRATGGGPGTQYF
cdr3_nt: TGTGCCAGCAGAGCAACAGGGGGCGGCCCCGGGACCCAGTACTTC

j_call: TRBJ1-2
d_call: -
clone_size: -
v_call: TRBV6-2/TRBV6-3
cdr3_aa: CASSYSSGLAYGYTF
cdr3_nt: TGTGCCAGCAGTTACTCGTCAGGGCTGGCCTATGGCTACACCTTC

j_call: TRBJ1-5
d_call: -
clone_size: -
v_call: TRBV7-8
cdr3_aa: CASSYRRVKGDQPQHF
cdr3_nt: TGTGCCAGCAGCTACCGAAGGGTAAAGGGGGATCAGCCCCAGCATTTT

j_call: TRBJ2-2
d_call: -
clone_size: -
v_call: TRBV27
cdr3_aa: CASSQWFDLTGELFF
cdr3_nt: TGTGCCAGCAGTCAATGGTTCGACCTAACCGGGGAGCTGTTTTTT

j_call: TRBJ1-2
d_call: -
clone_size: few
v_call: TRBV12-3/TRBV12-4
cdr3_aa: CASSPPLSRGRGYTF
cdr3_nt: TGTGCCAGCAGCCCCCCCTTAAGTAGAGGTCGCGGCTACACCTTC

j_call: TRBJ1-5
d_call: -
clone_size: -
v_call: TRBV20-1
cdr3_aa: CSASQRGGTDQKPQHF
cdr3_nt: TGCAGTGCTAGTCAACGGGGGGGGACTGATCAGAAGCCCCAGCATTTT

j_call: TRBJ1-2
d_call: -
clone_size: -
v_call: TRBV27
cdr3_aa: CASSFGVGDYGYTF
cdr3_nt: TGTGCCAGCAGTTTCGGGGTTGGAGACTATGGCTACACCTTC

j_call: TRBJ2-4
d_call: TRBD1
clone_size: -
v_call: TRBV6-2/TRBV6-3
cdr3_aa: CASRYDRDLAKNIQCF
cdr3_nt: TGTGCCAGCAGATACGACAGGGACCTAGCCAAAAACATTCAGTGCTTC

j_call: TRBJ2-1
d_call: TRBD2
clone_size: few
v_call: TRBV4-1
cdr3_aa: CASSQRLGTSGGGQFF
cdr3_nt: TGCGCCAGCAGCCAACGCCTCGGGACTAGCGGGGGAGGGCAGTTCTTC

j_call: TRBJ2-1
d_call: -
clone_size: few
v_call: TRBV12-3/TRBV12-4
cdr3_aa: CASSEGIYNEQFF
cdr3_nt: TGTGCCAGCAGTGAGGGGATTTACAATGAGCAGTTCTTC

j_call: TRBJ2-3
d_call: TRBD2
clone_size: -
v_call: TRBV5-1
cdr3_aa: CASSSGAGGPDTQYF
cdr3_nt: TGCGCCAGCAGCTCCGGGGCGGGGGGCCCAGATACGCAGTATTTT

j_call: TRBJ1-1
d_call: -
clone_size: -
v_call: TRBV11-2
cdr3_aa: CASNFLLGYTEAFF
cdr3_nt: TGTGCCAGCAACTTCTTGTTGGGGTACACTGAAGCTTTCTTT

j_call: TRBJ1-1
d_call: TRBD1
clone_size: few
v_call: TRBV15
cdr3_aa: CATSSLGQGTEAFF
cdr3_nt: TGTGCCACCAGCAGTTTGGGACAGGGCACTGAAGCTTTCTTT

j_call: TRBJ2-5
d_call: TRBD2
clone_size: few
v_call: TRBV6-6
cdr3_aa: CASSYLPSGLAGGRRETQYF
cdr3_nt: TGTGCCAGCAGTTACCTTCCCTCTGGACTAGCGGGGGGGCGACGGGAGACCCAGTACTTC

j_call: TRBJ2-5
d_call: -
clone_size: -
v_call: TRBV6-6
cdr3_aa: CASGTPVGDQYF
cdr3_nt: TGTGCCAGCGGGACCCCAGTTGGAGACCAGTACTTC

j_call: TRBJ2-3
d_call: -
clone_size: few
v_call: TRBV5-6
cdr3_aa: CASSLGRVGDTQYF
cdr3_nt: TGTGCCAGCAGCCTTGGCAGGGTCGGAGATACGCAGTATTTT

j_call: TRBJ1-1
d_call: TRBD1
clone_size: -
v_call: TRBV15
cdr3_aa: CATSREGGTGNTEAFF
cdr3_nt: TGTGCCACCAGCAGAGAGGGGGGGACAGGAAACACTGAAGCTTTCTTT

j_call: TRBJ2-2
d_call: TRBD1
clone_size: -
v_call: TRBV24-1
cdr3_aa: CATSEQGAPTGELFF
cdr3_nt: TGTGCCACCAGTGAACAGGGGGCACCCACCGGGGAGCTGTTTTTT

j_call: TRBJ2-7
d_call: -
clone_size: -
v_call: TRBV6-5
cdr3_aa: CASSYSRADPSEQYF
cdr3_nt: TGTGCCAGCAGTTACTCCAGGGCAGACCCTAGTGAGCAGTACTTC

j_call: TRBJ2-7
d_call: TRBD1
clone_size: many
v_call: TRBV7-2
cdr3_aa: CASSWAGTGSSYEQYF
cdr3_nt: TGTGCCAGCAGCTGGGCCGGGACAGGGAGCTCCTACGAGCAGTACTTC

j_call: TRBJ2-5
d_call: -
clone_size: -
v_call: TRBV7-6
cdr3_aa: CASSPDMEETQYF
cdr3_nt: TGTGCCAGCAGCCCAGACATGGAAGAGACCCAGTACTTC